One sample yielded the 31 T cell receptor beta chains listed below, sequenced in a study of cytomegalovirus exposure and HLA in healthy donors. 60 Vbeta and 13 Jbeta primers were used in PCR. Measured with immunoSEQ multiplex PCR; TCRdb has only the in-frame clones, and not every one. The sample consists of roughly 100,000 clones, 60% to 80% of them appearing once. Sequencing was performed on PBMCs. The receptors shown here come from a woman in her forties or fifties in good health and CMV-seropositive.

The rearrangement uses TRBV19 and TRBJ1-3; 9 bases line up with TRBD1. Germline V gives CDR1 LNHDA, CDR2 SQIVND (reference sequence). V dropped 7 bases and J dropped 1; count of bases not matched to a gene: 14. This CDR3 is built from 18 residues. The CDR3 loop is CASNAVLGQGSSGNTIYF. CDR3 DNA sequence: TGTGCCAGTAACGCAGTTTTGGGACAGGGTTCGTCTGGAAACACCATATATTTT.

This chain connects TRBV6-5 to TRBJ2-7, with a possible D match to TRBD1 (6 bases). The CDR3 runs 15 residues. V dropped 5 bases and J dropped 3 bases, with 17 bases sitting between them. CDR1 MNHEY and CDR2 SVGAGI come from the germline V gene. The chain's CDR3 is CASSISRDNFYEQYF. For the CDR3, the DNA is TGTGCCAGCAGTATAAGCCGGGACAATTTCTACGAGCAGTACTTC.

CDR3 sequence: CASTTQGFQPQHF. For the CDR3, the DNA is TGTGCCAGCACTACACAGGGGTTTCAGCCCCAGCATTTT. The rearrangement uses TRBV6-1 and TRBJ1-5, with 7 nucleotides matching TRBD1. This CDR3 has 13 amino acids. Germline lookup yields CDR1 MNHNS and CDR2 SASEGT. J was trimmed by 6 bases and V by 7 bases; bases with no gene match: 6.

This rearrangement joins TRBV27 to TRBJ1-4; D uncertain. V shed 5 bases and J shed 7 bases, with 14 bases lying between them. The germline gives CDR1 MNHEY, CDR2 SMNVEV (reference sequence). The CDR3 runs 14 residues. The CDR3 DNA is TGTGCCAGCAGTCCCTCGAGGCTCGGTGAAAAACTGTTTTTT. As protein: CASSPSRLGEKLFF.

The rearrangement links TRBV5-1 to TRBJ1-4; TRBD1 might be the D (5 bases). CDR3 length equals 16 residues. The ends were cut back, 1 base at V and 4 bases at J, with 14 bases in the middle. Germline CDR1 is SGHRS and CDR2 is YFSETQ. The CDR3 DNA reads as TGCGCCAGCAGCTTGATCCCAGGGAAGGATAATGAAAAACTGTTTTTT. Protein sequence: CASSLIPGKDNEKLFF.

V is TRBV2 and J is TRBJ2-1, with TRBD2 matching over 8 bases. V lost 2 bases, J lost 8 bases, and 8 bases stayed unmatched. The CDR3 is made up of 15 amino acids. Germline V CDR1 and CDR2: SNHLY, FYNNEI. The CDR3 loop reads CASSEPAGAAYEQFF. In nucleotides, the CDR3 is TGTGCCAGCAGTGAACCAGCGGGAGCGGCCTATGAGCAGTTCTTC. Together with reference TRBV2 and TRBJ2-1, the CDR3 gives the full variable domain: EPEVTQTPSHQVTQMGQEVILRCVPISNHLYFYWYRQILGQKVEFLVSFYNNEISEKSEIFDDQFSVERPDGSNFTLKIRSTKLEDSAMYFCASSEPAGAAYEQFFGPGTRLTVL.

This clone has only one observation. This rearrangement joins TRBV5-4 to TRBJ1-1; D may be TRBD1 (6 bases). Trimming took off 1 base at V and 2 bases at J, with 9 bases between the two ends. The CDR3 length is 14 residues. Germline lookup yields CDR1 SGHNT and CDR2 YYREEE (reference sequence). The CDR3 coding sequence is TGTGCCAGCAGCTTGACAGGGCCCAACACTGAAGCTTTCTTT. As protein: CASSLTGPNTEAFF.

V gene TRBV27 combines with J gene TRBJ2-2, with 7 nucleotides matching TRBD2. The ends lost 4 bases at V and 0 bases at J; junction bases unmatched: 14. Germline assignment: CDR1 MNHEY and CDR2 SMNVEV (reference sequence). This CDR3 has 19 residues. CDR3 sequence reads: CASSSFGLGGRANTGELFF. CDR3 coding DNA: TGTGCCAGCAGTTCCTTTGGGTTGGGCGGGAGAGCGAACACCGGGGAGCTGTTTTTT.

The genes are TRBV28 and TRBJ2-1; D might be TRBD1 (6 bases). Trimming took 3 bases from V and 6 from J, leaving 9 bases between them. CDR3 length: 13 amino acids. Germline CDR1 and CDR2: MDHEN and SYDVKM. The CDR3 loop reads CASSFTGPNEQFF. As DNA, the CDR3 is TGTGCCAGCAGTTTTACAGGGCCCAATGAGCAGTTCTTC. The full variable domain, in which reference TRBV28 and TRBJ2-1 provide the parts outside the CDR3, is DVKVTQSSRYLVKRTGEKVFLECVQDMDHENMFWYRQDPGLGLRLIYFSYDVKMKEKGDIPEGYSVSREKKERFSLILESASTNQTSMYLCASSFTGPNEQFFGPGTRLTVL.

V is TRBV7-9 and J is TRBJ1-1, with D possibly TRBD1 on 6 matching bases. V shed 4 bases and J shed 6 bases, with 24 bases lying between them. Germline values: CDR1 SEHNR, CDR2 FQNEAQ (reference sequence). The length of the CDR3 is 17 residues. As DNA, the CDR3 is TGTGCCAGCAGCTACCCTTCCCGGGACAATCTATCCCCTGAAGCTTTCTTT. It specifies CASSYPSRDNLSPEAFF.

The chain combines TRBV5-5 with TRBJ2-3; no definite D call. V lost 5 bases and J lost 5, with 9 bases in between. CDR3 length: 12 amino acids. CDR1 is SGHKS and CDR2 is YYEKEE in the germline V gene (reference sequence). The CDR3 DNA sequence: TGTGCCAGCAGTTCCACGGGAGATACGCAGTATTTT. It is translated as CASSSTGDTQYF.

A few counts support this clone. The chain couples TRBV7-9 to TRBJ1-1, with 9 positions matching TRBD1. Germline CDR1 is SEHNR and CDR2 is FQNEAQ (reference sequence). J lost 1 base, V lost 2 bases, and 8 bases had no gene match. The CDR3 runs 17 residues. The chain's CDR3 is CASSLTRGQGQNTEAFF. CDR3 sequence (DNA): TGTGCCAGCAGCTTAACAAGGGGACAGGGACAGAACACTGAAGCTTTCTTT.

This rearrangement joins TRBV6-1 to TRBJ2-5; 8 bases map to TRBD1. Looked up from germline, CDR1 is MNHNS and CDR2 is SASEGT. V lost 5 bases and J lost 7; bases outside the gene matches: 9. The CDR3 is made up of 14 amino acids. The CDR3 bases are TGTGCCAGCAGTTCTTTGGACAGGGCTGGGACCCAGTACTTC. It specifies CASSSLDRAGTQYF.

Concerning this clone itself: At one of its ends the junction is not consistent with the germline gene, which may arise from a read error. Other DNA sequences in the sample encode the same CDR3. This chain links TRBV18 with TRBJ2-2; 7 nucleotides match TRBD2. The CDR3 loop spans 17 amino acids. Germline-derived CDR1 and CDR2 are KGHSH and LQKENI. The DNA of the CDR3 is TGTGCCAGCTCACCGGTCCTCAGCGGGATGAACACCGGAGAGCTGTTTTTT. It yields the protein CASSPVLSGMNTGELFF.

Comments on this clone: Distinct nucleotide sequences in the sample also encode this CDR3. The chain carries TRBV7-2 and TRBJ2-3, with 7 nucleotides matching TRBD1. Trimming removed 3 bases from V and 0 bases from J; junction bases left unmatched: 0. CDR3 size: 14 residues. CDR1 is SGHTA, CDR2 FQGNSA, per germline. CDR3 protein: CASSLDRSTDTQYF. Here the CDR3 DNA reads TGTGCCAGCAGCTTGGACAGGAGCACAGATACGCAGTATTTT. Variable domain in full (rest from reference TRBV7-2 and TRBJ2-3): GAGVSQSPSNKVTEKGKDVELRCDPISGHTALYWYRQSLGQGLEFLIYFQGNSAPDKSGLPSDRFSAERTGGSVSTLTIQRTQQEDSAVYLCASSLDRSTDTQYFGPGTRLTVL.

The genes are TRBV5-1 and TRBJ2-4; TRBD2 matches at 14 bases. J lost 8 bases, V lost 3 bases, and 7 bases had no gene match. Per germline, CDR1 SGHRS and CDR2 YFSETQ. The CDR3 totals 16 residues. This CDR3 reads CASSWGLAGVGDIQYF. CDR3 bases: TGCGCCAGCAGCTGGGGACTAGCGGGAGTCGGGGACATTCAGTACTTC.

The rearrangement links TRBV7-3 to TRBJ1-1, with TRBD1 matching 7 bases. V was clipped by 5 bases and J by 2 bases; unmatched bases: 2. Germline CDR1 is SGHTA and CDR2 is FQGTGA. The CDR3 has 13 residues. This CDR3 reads CASSEGANTEAFF. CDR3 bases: TGTGCCAGCAGCGAGGGGGCTAACACTGAAGCTTTCTTT.

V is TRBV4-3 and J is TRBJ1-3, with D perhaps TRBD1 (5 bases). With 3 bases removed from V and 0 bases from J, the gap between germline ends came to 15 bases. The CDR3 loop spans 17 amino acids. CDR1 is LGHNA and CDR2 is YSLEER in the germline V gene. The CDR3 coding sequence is TGCGCCAGCAGCCACCCTGTTGACAGTTCCTCTGGAAACACCATATATTTT. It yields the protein CASSHPVDSSSGNTIYF.

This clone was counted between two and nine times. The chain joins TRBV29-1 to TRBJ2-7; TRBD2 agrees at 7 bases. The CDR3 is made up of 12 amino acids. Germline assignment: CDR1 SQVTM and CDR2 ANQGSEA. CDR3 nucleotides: TGCAGTGGGGGGGGGAGCTCCTACGAGCAGTACTTC. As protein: CSGGGSSYEQYF.

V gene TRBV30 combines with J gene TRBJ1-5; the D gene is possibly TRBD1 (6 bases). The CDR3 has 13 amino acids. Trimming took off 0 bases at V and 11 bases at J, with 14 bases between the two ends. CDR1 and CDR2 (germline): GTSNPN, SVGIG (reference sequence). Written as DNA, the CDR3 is TGTGCCTGGAGTGTGGGGGCCCCTACGGCCCAGCATTTT. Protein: CAWSVGAPTAQHF.

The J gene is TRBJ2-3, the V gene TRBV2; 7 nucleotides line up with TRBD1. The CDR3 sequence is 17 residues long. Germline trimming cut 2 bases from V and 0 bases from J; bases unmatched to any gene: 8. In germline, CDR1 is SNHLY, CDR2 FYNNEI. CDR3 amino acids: CASSERKGTASTDTQYF. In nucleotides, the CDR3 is TGTGCCAGCAGTGAAAGAAAGGGGACAGCTAGCACAGATACGCAGTATTTT.

For the CDR3, the DNA is TGTGCCAGCACCTGGACTAGCGGGGCGTCCTACGAGCAGTACTTC. Amino acids: CASTWTSGASYEQYF. The rearrangement links TRBV6-6 to TRBJ2-7, with 12 bases lining up with TRBD2. The germline CDR1 and CDR2 sequences are MNHNY and SVGAGI (reference sequence). This CDR3 spans 15 amino acids. V trimming: 7 bases; J trimming: 1 base; junction bases outside the gene matches: 5.

The CDR3 DNA follows: TGTGCCAGTAGTATATGGAGGGAGGCCGCCAATGAGCAGTTCTTC. Its translation is CASSIWREAANEQFF. V gene TRBV19 combines with J gene TRBJ2-1, with a weak D call TRBD2 (6 bases). Germline V gene lookup returns CDR1 LNHDA and CDR2 SQIVND (reference sequence). The V and J ends lost 2 bases and 6 bases respectively, with 14 bases between them. The CDR3 runs to 15 residues.

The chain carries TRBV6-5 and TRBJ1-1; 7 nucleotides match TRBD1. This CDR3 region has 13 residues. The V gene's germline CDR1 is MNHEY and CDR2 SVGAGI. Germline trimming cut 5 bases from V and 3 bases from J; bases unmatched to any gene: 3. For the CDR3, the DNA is TGTGCCAGCAGTCTGCAGGGGGACACTGAAGCTTTCTTT. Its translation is CASSLQGDTEAFF.

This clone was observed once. CDR3 sequence (DNA): TGTGCCAGCAGCTCCCGGATTAGCGTGGAAGATACGCAGTATTTT. Encoded protein: CASSSRISVEDTQYF. This chain uses TRBV11-2 with TRBJ2-3; perhaps TRBD2 as D (5 bases). Germline values: CDR1 SGHAT, CDR2 FQNNGV. The germline V and J ends were trimmed by 4 bases and 5 bases, with 16 bases remaining between them. This CDR3 contains 15 residues.

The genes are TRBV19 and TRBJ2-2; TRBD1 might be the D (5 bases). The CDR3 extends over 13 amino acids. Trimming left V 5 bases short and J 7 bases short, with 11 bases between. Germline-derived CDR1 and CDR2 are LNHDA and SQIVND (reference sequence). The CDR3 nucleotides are TGTGCCAGTAGTCCCTGGACAAACGGGGAGCTGTTTTTT. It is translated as CASSPWTNGELFF. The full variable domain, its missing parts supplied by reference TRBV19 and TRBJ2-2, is DGGITQSPKYLFRKEGQNVTLSCEQNLNHDAMYWYRQDPGQGLRLIYYSQIVNDFQKGDIAEGYSVSREKKESFPLTVTSAQKNPTAFYLCASSPWTNGELFFGEGSRLTVL.

CDR3 bases: TGTGCCAGCAGTTTTTGGGGGGGCCACAATCAGCCCCAGCATTTT. This translates into CASSFWGGHNQPQHF. The rearrangement uses TRBV27 and TRBJ1-5; weak D call: TRBD1 (6 bases). This CDR3 contains 15 residues. Germline CDR1 reads MNHEY; CDR2 reads SMNVEV (reference sequence). V lost 3 bases to trimming and J lost 3 bases, with 12 bases between them.

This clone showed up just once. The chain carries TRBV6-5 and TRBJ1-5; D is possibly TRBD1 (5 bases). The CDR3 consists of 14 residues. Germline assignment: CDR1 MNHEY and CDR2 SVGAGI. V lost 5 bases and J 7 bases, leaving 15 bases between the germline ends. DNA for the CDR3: TGTGCCAGCAGTCCCACCCGGGGGGGACAGCCCCAGCATTTT. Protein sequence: CASSPTRGGQPQHF.

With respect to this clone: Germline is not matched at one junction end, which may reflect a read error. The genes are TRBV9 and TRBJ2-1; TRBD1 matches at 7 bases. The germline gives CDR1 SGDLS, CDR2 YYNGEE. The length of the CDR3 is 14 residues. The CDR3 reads CANSVAYRGDEQFF. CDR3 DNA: TGTGCCAACAGCGTAGCTTACAGGGGAGATGAGCAGTTCTTC.

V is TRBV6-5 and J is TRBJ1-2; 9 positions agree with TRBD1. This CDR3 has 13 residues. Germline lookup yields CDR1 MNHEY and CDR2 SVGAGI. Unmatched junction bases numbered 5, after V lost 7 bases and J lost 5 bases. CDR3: CASTRDRVYGYTF. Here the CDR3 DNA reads TGTGCCAGCACCCGGGACAGGGTTTATGGCTACACCTTC.

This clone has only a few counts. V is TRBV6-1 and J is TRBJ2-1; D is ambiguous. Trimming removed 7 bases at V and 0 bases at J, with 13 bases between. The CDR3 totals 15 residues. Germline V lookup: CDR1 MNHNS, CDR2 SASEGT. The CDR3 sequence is CASIMRLSSYNEQFF. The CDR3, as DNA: TGTGCCAGCATAATGCGCCTGAGCTCCTACAATGAGCAGTTCTTC.